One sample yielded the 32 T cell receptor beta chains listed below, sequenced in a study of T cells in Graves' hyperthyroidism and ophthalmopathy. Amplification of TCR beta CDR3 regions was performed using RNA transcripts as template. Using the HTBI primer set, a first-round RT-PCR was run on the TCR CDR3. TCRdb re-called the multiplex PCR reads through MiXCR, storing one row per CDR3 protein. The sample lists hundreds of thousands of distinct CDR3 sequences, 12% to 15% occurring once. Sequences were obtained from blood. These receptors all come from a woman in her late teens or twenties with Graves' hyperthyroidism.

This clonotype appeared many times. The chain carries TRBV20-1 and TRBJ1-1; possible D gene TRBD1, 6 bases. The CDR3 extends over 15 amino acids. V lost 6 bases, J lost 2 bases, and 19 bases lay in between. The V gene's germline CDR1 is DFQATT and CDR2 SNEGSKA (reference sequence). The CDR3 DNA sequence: TGCAGTGCCCGCAGGGGCGGGGGGGCCAACACTGAAGCTTTCTTT. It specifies CSARRGGGANTEAFF.

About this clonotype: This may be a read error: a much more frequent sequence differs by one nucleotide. The CDR3: CASSRRTSGMGYEQYF. The CDR3 coding sequence is TGTGCCAGCAGCCGGCGGACTAGCGGGATGGGCTACGAGCAGTACTTC. V and J are TRBV3-1 and TRBJ2-7; 12 bases are shared with TRBD2. This CDR3 has 16 residues. Germline V gene sequence: CDR1 LGHDT, CDR2 YNNKEL (reference sequence). V dropped 4 bases and J dropped 3; count of bases not matched to a gene: 7.

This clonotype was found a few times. The CDR3 region is CASSVVISGELFF. Here the CDR3 DNA reads TGTGCCAGCAGCGTAGTTATCTCCGGGGAGCTGTTTTTT. V usage is TRBV9 and J usage is TRBJ2-2; no reliable D call. Germline V gene lookup returns CDR1 SGDLS and CDR2 YYNGEE. CDR3 size: 13 residues. V lost 0 bases and J 6 bases, leaving 6 bases between the germline ends.

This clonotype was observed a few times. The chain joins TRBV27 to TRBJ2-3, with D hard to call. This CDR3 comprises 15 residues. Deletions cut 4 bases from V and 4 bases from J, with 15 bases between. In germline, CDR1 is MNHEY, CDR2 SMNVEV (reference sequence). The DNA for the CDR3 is TGTGCCAGCAGTTCCGGCCCGTACCTCGCAGATACGCAGTATTTT. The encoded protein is CASSSGPYLADTQYF.

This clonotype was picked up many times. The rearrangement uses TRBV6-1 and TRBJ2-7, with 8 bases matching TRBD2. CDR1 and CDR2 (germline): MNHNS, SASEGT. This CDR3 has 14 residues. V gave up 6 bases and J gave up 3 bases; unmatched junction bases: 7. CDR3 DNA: TGTGCCAGCAGCTCCAGCGGGAGTGGCTACGAGCAGTACTTC. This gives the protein CASSSSGSGYEQYF.

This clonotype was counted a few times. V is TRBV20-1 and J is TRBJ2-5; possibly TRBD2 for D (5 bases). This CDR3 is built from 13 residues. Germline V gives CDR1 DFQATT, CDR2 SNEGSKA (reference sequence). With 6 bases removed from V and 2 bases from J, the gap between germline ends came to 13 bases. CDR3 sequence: CSAQRAAQETQYF. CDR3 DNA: TGCAGTGCCCAGAGGGCGGCTCAAGAGACCCAGTACTTC.

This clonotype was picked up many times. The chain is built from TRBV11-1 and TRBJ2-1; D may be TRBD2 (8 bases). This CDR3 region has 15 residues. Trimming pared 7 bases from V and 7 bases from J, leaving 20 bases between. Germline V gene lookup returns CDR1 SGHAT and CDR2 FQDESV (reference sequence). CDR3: CASTRGGGRPNEQFF. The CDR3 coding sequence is TGTGCCAGCACCCGAGGGGGCGGGAGGCCAAATGAGCAGTTCTTC.

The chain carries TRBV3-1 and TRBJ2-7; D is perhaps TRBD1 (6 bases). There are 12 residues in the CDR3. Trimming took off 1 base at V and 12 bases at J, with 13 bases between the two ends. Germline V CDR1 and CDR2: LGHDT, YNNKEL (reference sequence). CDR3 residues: CASSQGGLRRYF. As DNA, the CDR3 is TGTGCCAGCAGCCAAGGGGGGCTAAGGCGGTACTTC.

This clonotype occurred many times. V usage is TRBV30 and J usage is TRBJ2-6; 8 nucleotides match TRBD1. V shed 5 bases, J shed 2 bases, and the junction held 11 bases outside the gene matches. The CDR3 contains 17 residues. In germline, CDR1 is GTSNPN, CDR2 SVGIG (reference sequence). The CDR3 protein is CAWATRTGRTGANVLTF. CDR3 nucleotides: TGTGCCTGGGCAACCCGGACAGGGAGGACTGGGGCCAACGTCCTGACTTTC.

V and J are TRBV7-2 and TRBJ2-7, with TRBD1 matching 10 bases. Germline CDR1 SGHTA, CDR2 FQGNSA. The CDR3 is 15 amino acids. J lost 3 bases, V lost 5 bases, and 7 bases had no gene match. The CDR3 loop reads CASSTGGDRGYEQYF. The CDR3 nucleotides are TGTGCCAGCAGCACGGGGGGGGACAGGGGCTACGAGCAGTACTTC.

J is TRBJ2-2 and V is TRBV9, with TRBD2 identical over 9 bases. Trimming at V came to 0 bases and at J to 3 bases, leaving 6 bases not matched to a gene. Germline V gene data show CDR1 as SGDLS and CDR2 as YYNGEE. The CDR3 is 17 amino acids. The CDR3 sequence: CASSVALGLADTGELFF. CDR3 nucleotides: TGTGCCAGCAGCGTAGCTCTGGGACTAGCCGACACCGGGGAGCTGTTTTTT.

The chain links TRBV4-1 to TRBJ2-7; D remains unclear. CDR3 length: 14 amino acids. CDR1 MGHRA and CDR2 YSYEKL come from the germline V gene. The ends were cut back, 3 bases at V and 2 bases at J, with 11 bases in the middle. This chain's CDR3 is CASSHLASAYEQYF. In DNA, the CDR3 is TGCGCCAGCAGCCACCTTGCAAGCGCCTACGAGCAGTACTTC.

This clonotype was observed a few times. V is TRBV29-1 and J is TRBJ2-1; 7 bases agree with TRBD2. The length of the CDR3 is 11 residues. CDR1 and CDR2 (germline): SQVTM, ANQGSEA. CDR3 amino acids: CTASGYNEQFF. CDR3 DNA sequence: TGCACGGCTAGCGGTTACAATGAGCAGTTCTTC.

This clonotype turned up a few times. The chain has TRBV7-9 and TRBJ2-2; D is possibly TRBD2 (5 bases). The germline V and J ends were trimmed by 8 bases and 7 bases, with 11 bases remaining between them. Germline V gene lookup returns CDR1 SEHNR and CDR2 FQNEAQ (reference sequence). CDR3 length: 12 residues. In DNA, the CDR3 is TGTGCCAGCCAGGTCGGGGTCGGGGAGCTGTTTTTT. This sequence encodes CASQVGVGELFF.

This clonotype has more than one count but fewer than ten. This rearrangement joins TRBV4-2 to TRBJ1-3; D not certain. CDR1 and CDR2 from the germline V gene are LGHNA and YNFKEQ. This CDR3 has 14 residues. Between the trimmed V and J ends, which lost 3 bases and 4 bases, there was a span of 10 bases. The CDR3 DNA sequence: TGTGCCAGCAGCCAGGGCAACAACGGAAACACCATATATTTT. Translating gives CASSQGNNGNTIYF.

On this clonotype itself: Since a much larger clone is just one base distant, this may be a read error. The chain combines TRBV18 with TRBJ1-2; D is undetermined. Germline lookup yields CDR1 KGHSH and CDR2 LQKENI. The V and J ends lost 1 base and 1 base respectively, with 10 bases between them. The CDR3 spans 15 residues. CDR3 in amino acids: CASSPLRTVNYGYTF. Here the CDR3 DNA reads TGTGCCAGCTCACCACTGAGGACTGTTAACTATGGCTACACCTTC.

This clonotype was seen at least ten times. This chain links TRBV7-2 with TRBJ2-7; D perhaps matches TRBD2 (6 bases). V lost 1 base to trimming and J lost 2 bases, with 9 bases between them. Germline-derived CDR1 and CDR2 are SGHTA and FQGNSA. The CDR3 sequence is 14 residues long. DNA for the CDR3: TGTGCCAGCAGCTTAGACGGGAGAGCCTACGAGCAGTACTTC. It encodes CASSLDGRAYEQYF.

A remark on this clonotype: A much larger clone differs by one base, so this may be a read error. The CDR3 spells CASSEPTLTYEQYF. CDR3 nucleotide sequence: TGTGCCAGCAGTGAGCCGACCCTTACCTACGAGCAGTACTTC. The J gene is TRBJ2-7, the V gene TRBV6-1; D is ambiguous. Germline V gives CDR1 MNHNS, CDR2 SASEGT. V lost 3 bases and J lost 2, with 11 bases in between. The CDR3 is 14 residues long.

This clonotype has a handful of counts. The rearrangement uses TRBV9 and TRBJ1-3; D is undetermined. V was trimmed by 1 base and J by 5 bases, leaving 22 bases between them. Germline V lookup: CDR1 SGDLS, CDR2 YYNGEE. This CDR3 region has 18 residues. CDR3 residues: CASSVTNAPGFGRNTIYF. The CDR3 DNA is TGTGCCAGCAGCGTAACTAACGCGCCCGGGTTCGGACGAAACACCATATATTTT.

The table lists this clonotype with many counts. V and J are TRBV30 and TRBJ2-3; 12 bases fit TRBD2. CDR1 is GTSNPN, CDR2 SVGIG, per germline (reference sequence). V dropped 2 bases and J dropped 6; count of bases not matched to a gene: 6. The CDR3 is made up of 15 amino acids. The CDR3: CAWSFGLAGTDTQYF. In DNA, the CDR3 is TGTGCCTGGAGTTTCGGACTAGCGGGAACGGATACGCAGTATTTT. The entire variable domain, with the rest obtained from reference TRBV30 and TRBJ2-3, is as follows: SQTIHQWPATLVQPVGSPLSLECTVEGTSNPNLYWYRQAAGRGLQLLFYSVGIGQISSEVPQNLSASRPQDRQFILSSKKLLLSDSGFYLCAWSFGLAGTDTQYFGPGTRLTVL.

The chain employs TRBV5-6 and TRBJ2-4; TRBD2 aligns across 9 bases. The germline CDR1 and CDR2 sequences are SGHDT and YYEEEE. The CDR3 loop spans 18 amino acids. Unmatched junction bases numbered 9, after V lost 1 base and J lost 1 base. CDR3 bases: TGTGCCAGCAGCTTGCGGCCTAGCGGGGCTAGGGCCAAAAACATTCAGTACTTC. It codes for CASSLRPSGARAKNIQYF.

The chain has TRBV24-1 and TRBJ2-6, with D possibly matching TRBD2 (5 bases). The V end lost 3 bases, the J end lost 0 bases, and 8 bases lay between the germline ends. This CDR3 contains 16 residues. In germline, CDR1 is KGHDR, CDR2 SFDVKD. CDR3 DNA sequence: TGTGCCACCAGTGATCCTGCGGGCTCTGGGGCCAACGTCCTGACTTTC. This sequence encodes CATSDPAGSGANVLTF.

The CDR3 spells CSAPRAETGSYNEQFF. CDR3 nucleotides: TGCAGTGCCCCGAGGGCCGAGACAGGATCCTACAATGAGCAGTTCTTC. V and J are TRBV20-1 and TRBJ2-1, with a possible D match to TRBD1 (6 bases). V was cut by 6 bases and J by 1 base, with 19 bases left in between. CDR1 is DFQATT, CDR2 SNEGSKA, per germline (reference sequence). The CDR3 is 16 residues long.

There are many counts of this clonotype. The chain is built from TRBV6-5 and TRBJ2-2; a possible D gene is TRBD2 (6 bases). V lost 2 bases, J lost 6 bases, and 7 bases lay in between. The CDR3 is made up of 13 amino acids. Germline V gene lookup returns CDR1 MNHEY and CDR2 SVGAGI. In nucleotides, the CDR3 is TGTGCCAGCAGTTACCGGAGGGCCGGGGAGCTGTTTTTT. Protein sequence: CASSYRRAGELFF.

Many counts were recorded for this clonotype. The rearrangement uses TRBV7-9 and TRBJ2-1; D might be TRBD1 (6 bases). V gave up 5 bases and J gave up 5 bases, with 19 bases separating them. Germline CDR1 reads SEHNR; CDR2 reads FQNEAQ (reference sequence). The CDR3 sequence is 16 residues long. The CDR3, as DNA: TGTGCCAGCAGCCCGAACTTCAGGGGAAAACACAATGAGCAGTTCTTC. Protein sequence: CASSPNFRGKHNEQFF.

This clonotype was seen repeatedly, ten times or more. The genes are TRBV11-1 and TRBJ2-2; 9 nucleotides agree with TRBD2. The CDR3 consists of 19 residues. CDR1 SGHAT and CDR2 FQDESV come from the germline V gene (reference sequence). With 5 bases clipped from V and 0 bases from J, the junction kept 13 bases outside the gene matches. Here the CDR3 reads CASSLGHRLAASNTGELFF. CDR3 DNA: TGTGCCAGCAGCCTCGGCCATCGACTAGCGGCTTCGAACACCGGGGAGCTGTTTTTT. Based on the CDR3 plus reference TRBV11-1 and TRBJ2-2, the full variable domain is EAEVAQSPRYKITEKSQAVAFWCDPISGHATLYWYRQILGQGPELLVQFQDESVVDDSQLPKDRFSAERLKGVDSTLKIQPAELGDSAMYLCASSLGHRLAASNTGELFFGEGSRLTVL.

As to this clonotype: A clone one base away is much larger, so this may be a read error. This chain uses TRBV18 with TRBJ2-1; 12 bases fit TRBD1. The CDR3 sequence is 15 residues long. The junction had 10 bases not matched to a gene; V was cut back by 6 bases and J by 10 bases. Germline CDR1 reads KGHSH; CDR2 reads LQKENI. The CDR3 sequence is CASSRGTGGVEEQFF. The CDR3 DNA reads TGTGCCAGCTCCCGGGGGACAGGGGGCGTTGAAGAGCAGTTCTTC.

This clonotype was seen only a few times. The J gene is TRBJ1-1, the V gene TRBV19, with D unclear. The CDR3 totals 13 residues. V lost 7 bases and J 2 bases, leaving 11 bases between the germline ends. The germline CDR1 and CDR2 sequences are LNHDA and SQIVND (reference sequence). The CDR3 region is CASTYRGNTEAFF. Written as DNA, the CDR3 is TGTGCCAGTACCTATAGAGGCAACACTGAAGCTTTCTTT.

CDR3 in DNA: TGTGCCAGCAGCTTACACGGTACAGGGAGTACCTACGAGCAGTACTTC. Translation: CASSLHGTGSTYEQYF. The chain recombines TRBV7-9 with TRBJ2-7, with D maybe TRBD1 (6 bases). The length of the CDR3 is 16 residues. Per germline, CDR1 SEHNR and CDR2 FQNEAQ (reference sequence). V lost 2 bases and J 2 bases, leaving 16 bases between the germline ends.

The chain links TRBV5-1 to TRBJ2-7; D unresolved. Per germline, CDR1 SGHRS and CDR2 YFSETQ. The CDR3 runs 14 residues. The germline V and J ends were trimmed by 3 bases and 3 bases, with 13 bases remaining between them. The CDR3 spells CASSWGSENYEQYF. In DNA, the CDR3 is TGCGCCAGCAGCTGGGGATCGGAGAACTACGAGCAGTACTTC.

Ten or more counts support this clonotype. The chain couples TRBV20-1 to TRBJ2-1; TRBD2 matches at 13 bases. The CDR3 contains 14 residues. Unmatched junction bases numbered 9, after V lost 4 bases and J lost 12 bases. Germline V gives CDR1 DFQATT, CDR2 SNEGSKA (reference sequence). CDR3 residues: CSAKRLAGGLGQFF. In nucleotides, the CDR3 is TGCAGTGCTAAGAGACTAGCGGGAGGCCTAGGGCAGTTCTTC.

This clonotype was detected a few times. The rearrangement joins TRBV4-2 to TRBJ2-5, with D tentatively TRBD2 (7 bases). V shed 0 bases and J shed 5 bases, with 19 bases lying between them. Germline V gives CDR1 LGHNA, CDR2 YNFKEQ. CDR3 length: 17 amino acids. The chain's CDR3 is CASSQDRGGGGWETQYF. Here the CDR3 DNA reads TGTGCCAGCAGCCAAGATAGAGGCGGGGGCGGCTGGGAGACCCAGTACTTC.